This TCR beta chain originates from a study of CD4 T cell repertoires in COVID-19. No culture step preceded sequencing of the ex vivo isolated memory T cells. Assay: immunoSEQ multiplex PCR; the TCRdb copy retains only in-frame clones and omits some. The sample lists 20,000 to 30,000 clones; over 90% were seen once. Germline V gene sequence: CDR1 MGHDK, CDR2 SYGVNS. V was clipped by 3 bases and J by 4 bases, with 8 bases between them. The CDR3 has 13 residues. The sequencing here drew on circulating follicular helper CD4+ T cells (cTfh) from blood, taken before the COVID-19 pandemic. This TCR derives from a human donor who had COVID-19. V usage is TRBV25-1 and J usage is TRBJ2-3, with a tentative D call TRBD1 (5 bases). The DNA for the CDR3 is TGTGCCAGCAGTGAGCAGGGTCCAGATACGCAGTATTTT. This codes for CASSEQGPDTQYF.